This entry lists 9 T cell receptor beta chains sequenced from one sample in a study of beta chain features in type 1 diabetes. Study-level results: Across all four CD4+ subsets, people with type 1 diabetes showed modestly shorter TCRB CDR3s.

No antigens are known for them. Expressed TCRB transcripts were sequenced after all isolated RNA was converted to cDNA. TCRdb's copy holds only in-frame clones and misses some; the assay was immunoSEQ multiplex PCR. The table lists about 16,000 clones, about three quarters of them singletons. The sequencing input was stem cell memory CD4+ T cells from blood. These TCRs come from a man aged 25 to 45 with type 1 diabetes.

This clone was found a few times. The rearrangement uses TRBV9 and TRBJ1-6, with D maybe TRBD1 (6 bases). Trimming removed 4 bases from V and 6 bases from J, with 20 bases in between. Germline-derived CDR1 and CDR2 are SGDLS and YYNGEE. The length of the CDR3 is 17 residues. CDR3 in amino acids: CASSPRDRPGGNSPLHF. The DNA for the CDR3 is TGTGCCAGCAGCCCACGAGACAGGCCGGGGGGTAATTCACCCCTCCACTTT.

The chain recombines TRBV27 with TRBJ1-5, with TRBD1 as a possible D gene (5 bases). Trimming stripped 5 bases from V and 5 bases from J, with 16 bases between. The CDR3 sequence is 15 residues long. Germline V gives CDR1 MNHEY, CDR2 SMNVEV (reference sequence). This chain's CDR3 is CASSPLGGMDQPQHF. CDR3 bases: TGTGCCAGCAGTCCCCTTGGGGGGATGGATCAGCCCCAGCATTTT.

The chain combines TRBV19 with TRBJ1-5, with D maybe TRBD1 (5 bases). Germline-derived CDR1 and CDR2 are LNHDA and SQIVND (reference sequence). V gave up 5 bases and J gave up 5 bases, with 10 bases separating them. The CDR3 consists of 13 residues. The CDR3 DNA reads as TGTGCCAGTAGTTCGCAGGGTGATCAGCCCCAGCATTTT. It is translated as CASSSQGDQPQHF.

CDR3 sequence (DNA): TGTGCCAGCTCACCTGTCCGGGACAGAGGGTACGAGCAGTACTTC. It is translated as CASSPVRDRGYEQYF. V is TRBV18 and J is TRBJ2-5; 7 positions agree with TRBD1. The better agreement between TRBJ2-7 and the DNA end casts doubt on the J call. The CDR3 is made up of 15 amino acids. Germline V gives CDR1 KGHSH, CDR2 LQKENI.

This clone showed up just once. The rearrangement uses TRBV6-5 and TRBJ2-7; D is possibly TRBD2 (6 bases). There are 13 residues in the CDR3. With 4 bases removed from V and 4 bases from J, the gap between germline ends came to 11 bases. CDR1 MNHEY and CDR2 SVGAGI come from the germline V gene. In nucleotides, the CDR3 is TGTGCCAGCAGTTTCGGAGGGAGGTACGAGCAGTACTTC. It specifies CASSFGGRYEQYF.

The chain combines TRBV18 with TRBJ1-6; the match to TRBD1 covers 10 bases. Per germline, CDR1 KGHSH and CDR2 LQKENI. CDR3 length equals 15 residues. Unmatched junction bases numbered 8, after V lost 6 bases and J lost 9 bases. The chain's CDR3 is CASSRQGAKGSPLHF. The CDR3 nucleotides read TGTGCCAGCTCGCGACAGGGGGCCAAGGGTTCACCCCTCCACTTT. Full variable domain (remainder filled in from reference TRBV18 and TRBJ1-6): NAGVMQNPRHLVRRRGQEARLRCSPMKGHSHVYWYRQLPEEGLKFMVYLQKENIIDESGMPKERFSAEFPKEGPSILRIQQVVRGDSAAYFCASSRQGAKGSPLHFGNGTRLTVT.

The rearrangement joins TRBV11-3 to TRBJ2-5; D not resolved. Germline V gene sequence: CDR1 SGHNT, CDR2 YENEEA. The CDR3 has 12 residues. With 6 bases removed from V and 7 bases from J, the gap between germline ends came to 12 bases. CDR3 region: CASSYGTGTQYF. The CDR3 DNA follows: TGTGCCAGCAGTTACGGAACGGGGACCCAGTACTTC.

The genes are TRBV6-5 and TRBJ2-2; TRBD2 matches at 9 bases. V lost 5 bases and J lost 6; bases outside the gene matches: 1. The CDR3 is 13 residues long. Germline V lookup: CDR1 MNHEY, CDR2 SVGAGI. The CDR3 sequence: CASSRGGAGELFF. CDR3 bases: TGTGCCAGCAGTCGCGGGGGGGCCGGGGAGCTGTTTTTT.

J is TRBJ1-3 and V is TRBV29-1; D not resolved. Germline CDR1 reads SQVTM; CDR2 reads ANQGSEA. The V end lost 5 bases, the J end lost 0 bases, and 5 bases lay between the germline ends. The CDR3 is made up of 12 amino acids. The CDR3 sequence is CSVSLSGNTIYF. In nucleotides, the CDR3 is TGCAGCGTTTCCCTCTCTGGAAACACCATATATTTT.